A single sample is the source of the 15 T cell receptor beta chains below, sequenced in a study of chemoradiotherapy in HPV16-positive cancers. Only in-frame clones appear in the TCRdb table, and some are missing; sequencing was by immunoSEQ multiplex PCR. The sample lists some 34,000 clones, more than 85% seen once, with under 2.5% in the top ten. Sequences were derived from blood, sampled from a patient who underwent chemoradiotherapy. These receptors were collected from a human donor with HPV-associated anogenital cancer.

This sequence joins TRBV6-4 and TRBJ1-1; no clear D. This CDR3 is built from 13 residues. Germline lookup yields CDR1 MRHNA and CDR2 SNTAGT. Trimming left V 5 bases short and J 1 base short, with 8 bases between. In DNA, the CDR3 is TGTGCCAGCAGTCGAGAAAGGAACACTGAAGCTTTCTTT. Translated, it gives CASSRERNTEAFF.

This chain connects TRBV6-5 to TRBJ2-7; D is perhaps TRBD1 (5 bases). V was pared by 1 base and J by 5 bases, with 15 bases between. Per germline, CDR1 MNHEY and CDR2 SVGAGI. This CDR3 spans 15 amino acids. CDR3 sequence (DNA): TGTGCCAGCAGTTACTTCGGGCAGGGCCGTAACGAGCAGTACTTC. This encodes CASSYFGQGRNEQYF.

This chain links TRBV15 with TRBJ1-1, with D maybe TRBD1 (5 bases). There are 17 residues in the CDR3. Germline assignment: CDR1 LNHNV and CDR2 YYDKDF (reference sequence). V lost 0 bases, J lost 4 bases, and 18 bases lay in between. CDR3 bases: TGTGCCACCAGCAGAGATTGGGTGGGGCAGGGAGGCACTGAAGCTTTCTTT. It yields the protein CATSRDWVGQGGTEAFF.

This chain uses TRBV6-1 with TRBJ1-2; D not resolved. The V gene lost 0 bases and the J gene lost 4 bases, with 9 bases spanning the gap. Germline-derived CDR1 and CDR2 are MNHNS and SASEGT. This CDR3 region has 14 residues. The chain's CDR3 is CASSEAAAGYGYTF. DNA of the CDR3: TGTGCCAGCAGTGAAGCGGCAGCGGGCTATGGCTACACCTTC.

The V call is TRBV29-1, the J call TRBJ1-1, with TRBD1 identical over 8 bases. CDR3 size: 14 residues. The ends lost 1 base at V and 3 bases at J; junction bases unmatched: 4. The germline CDR1 and CDR2 sequences are SQVTM and ANQGSEA. CDR3 coding DNA: TGCAGCGTTGAAGTTGGACAGGGATACACTGAAGCTTTCTTT. Its protein is CSVEVGQGYTEAFF.

This chain links TRBV27 with TRBJ1-1, with D possibly being TRBD1 (5 bases). Trimming removed 4 bases at V and 1 base at J, with 13 bases between. CDR3 length equals 15 residues. Germline V lookup: CDR1 MNHEY, CDR2 SMNVEV (reference sequence). CDR3 coding DNA: TGTGCCAGCAGTTCCTCACTCGACAGGAACACTGAAGCTTTCTTT. Amino acids: CASSSSLDRNTEAFF.

CDR3 DNA sequence: TGCAGCGTTTCGGACAGGACGGCAGATACGCAGTATTTT. This gives the protein CSVSDRTADTQYF. J is TRBJ2-3 and V is TRBV29-1; the match to TRBD1 covers 7 bases. The CDR3 contains 13 residues. Losses at the gene ends were 5 bases for V and 4 bases for J; bases not matched to a gene: 6. Germline V CDR1 and CDR2: SQVTM, ANQGSEA.

The chain joins TRBV15 to TRBJ1-1; a possible D gene is TRBD1 (5 bases). The V gene's germline CDR1 is LNHNV and CDR2 YYDKDF (reference sequence). There are 13 residues in the CDR3. Deletions cut 3 bases from V and 1 base from J, with 6 bases between. The CDR3 sequence is CATSRGPNTEAFF. The DNA for the CDR3 is TGTGCCACCAGCAGGGGACCGAACACTGAAGCTTTCTTT.

This chain connects TRBV7-2 to TRBJ2-1; 11 bases map to TRBD2. Germline CDR1 SGHTA, CDR2 FQGNSA. The CDR3 covers 15 residues. V trimming: 0 bases; J trimming: 6 bases; junction bases outside the gene matches: 1. The CDR3 DNA reads as TGTGCCAGCAGCTTAGCGACTAGCGGGGTCAATGAGCAGTTCTTC. Its translation: CASSLATSGVNEQFF. The full variable domain, rest sourced from reference TRBV7-2 and TRBJ2-1, is GAGVSQSPSNKVTEKGKDVELRCDPISGHTALYWYRQSLGQGLEFLIYFQGNSAPDKSGLPSDRFSAERTGGSVSTLTIQRTQQEDSAVYLCASSLATSGVNEQFFGPGTRLTVL.

This chain joins TRBV7-2 and TRBJ2-5; 7 bases are a match to TRBD2. Germline V CDR1 and CDR2: SGHTA, FQGNSA. The J segment lost 5 bases and the V segment lost 5 bases, leaving 11 bases of the junction unmatched. This CDR3 is 15 amino acids long. The CDR3 sequence is CASSPRLAVRETQYF. In DNA, the CDR3 is TGTGCCAGCAGCCCCCGACTAGCCGTTCGGGAGACCCAGTACTTC. Full variable domain (rest looked up from reference TRBV7-2 and TRBJ2-5): GAGVSQSPSNKVTEKGKDVELRCDPISGHTALYWYRQSLGQGLEFLIYFQGNSAPDKSGLPSDRFSAERTGGSVSTLTIQRTQQEDSAVYLCASSPRLAVRETQYFGPGTRLLVL.

The J gene is TRBJ1-5, the V gene TRBV6-1, with 9 bases matching TRBD1. Losses at the gene ends were 2 bases for V and 4 bases for J; bases not matched to a gene: 3. CDR1 is MNHNS and CDR2 is SASEGT in the germline V gene. This CDR3 is 15 amino acids long. The CDR3 nucleotides read TGTGCCAGCAGTGAATGGACAGGGGTGAATCAGCCCCAGCATTTT. Residues: CASSEWTGVNQPQHF.

J is TRBJ2-2 and V is TRBV5-1, with 10 bases identical to TRBD1. Trimming cost V 0 bases and J 6 bases; bases outside gene matches: 8. Per the germline V gene, CDR1 is SGHRS and CDR2 is YFSETQ. This CDR3 spans 17 amino acids. The CDR3 DNA reads as TGCGCCAGCAGCTTGGCCATAGGGACAGGGGAAGCCGGGGAGCTGTTTTTT. It translates to CASSLAIGTGEAGELFF.

The J gene is TRBJ1-2, the V gene TRBV19, with TRBD1 matching over 10 bases. V lost 4 bases and J lost 2; bases outside the gene matches: 1. CDR3 size: 14 residues. Per the germline V gene, CDR1 is LNHDA and CDR2 is SQIVND (reference sequence). CDR3 loop: CASSRGQGNYGYTF. The DNA for the CDR3 is TGTGCCAGTAGTAGGGGACAGGGGAACTATGGCTACACCTTC.

The CDR3 region is CASSRTGGNTGELFF. CDR3 nucleotide sequence: TGTGCCAGCAGCCGGACAGGGGGCAACACCGGGGAGCTGTTTTTT. This rearrangement joins TRBV27 to TRBJ2-2, with 11 bases matching TRBD1. The trim removed 6 bases at V and 2 bases at J, leaving 2 bases unmatched. CDR3 size: 15 residues. Germline lookup yields CDR1 MNHEY and CDR2 SMNVEV (reference sequence).

The chain is built from TRBV6-1 and TRBJ1-2; TRBD1 is a possible D gene (6 bases). V shed 0 bases and J shed 4 bases, with 12 bases lying between them. Germline assignment: CDR1 MNHNS and CDR2 SASEGT. The CDR3 is 15 amino acids. The CDR3 DNA sequence: TGTGCCAGCAGTGAAGCCGGCAGGGGAGCCTATGGCTACACCTTC. This translates into CASSEAGRGAYGYTF.